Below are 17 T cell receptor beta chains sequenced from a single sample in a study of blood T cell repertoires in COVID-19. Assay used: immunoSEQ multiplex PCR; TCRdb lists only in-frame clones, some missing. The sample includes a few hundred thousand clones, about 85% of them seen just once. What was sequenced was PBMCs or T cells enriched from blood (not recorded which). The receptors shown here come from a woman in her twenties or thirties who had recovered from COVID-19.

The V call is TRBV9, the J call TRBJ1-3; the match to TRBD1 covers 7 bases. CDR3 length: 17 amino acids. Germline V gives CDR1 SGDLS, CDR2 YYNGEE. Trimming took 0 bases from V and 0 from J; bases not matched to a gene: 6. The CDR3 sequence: CASSVVDRASSGNTIYF. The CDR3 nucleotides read TGTGCCAGCAGCGTAGTCGACAGGGCAAGCTCTGGAAACACCATATATTTT.

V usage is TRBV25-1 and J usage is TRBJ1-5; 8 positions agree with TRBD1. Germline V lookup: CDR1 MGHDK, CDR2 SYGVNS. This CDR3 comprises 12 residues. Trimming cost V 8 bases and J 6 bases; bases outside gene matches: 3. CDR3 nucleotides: TGTGCCAGCGGACAGGGCTCTCAGCCCCAGCATTTT. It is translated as CASGQGSQPQHF.

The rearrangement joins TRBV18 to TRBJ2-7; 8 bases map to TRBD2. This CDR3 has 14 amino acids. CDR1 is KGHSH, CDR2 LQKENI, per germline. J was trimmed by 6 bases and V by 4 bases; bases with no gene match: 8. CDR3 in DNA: TGTGCCAGCTCACAGACTAGCGACCCCGGCGAGCAGTACTTC. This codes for CASSQTSDPGEQYF.

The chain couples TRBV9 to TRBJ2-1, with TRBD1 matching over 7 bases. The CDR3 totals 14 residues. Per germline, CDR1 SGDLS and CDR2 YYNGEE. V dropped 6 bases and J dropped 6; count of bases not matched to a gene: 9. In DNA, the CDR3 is TGTGCCAGCAACCTCGGGACAGCTCTCAATGAGCAGTTCTTC. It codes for CASNLGTALNEQFF.

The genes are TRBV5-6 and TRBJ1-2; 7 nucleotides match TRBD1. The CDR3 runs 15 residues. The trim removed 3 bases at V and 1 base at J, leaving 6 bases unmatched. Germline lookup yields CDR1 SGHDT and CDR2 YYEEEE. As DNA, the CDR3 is TGTGCCAGCAGCTCCCGACAGGGCTTTAACTATGGCTACACCTTC. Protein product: CASSSRQGFNYGYTF.

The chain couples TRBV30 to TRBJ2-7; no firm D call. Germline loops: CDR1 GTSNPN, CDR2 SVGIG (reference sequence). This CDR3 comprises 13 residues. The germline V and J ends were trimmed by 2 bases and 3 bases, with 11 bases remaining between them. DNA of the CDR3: TGTGCCTGGAGTAATGACGGGTACTACGAGCAGTACTTC. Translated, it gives CAWSNDGYYEQYF.

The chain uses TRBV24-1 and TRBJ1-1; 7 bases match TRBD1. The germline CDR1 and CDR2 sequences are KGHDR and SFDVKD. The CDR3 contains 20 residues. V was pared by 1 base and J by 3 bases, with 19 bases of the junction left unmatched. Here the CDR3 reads CATSDLTRQGKVLGDTEAFF. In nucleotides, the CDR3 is TGTGCCACCAGTGATTTAACTCGACAGGGTAAAGTCCTGGGGGACACTGAAGCTTTCTTT.

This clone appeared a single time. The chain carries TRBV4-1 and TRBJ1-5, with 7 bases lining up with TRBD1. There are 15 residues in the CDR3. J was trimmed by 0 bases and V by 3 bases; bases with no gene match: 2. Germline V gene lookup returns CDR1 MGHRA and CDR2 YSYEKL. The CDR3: CASSHRDSSNQPQHF. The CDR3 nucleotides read TGCGCCAGCAGCCATCGGGACAGTAGCAATCAGCCCCAGCATTTT.

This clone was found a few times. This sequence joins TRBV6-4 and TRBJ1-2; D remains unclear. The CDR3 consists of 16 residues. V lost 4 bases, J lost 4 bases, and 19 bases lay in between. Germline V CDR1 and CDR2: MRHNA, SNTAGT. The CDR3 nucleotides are TGTGCCAGCAGTGGCCCAGATGAGCGTCGGGGCTATGGCTACACCTTC. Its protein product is CASSGPDERRGYGYTF.

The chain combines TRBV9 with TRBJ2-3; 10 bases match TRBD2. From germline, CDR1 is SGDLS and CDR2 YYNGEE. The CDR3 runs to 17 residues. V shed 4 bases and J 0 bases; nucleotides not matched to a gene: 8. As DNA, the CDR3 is TGTGCCAGCAGCCGCCTAGCGGGGGACTCTAGCACAGATACGCAGTATTTT. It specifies CASSRLAGDSSTDTQYF.

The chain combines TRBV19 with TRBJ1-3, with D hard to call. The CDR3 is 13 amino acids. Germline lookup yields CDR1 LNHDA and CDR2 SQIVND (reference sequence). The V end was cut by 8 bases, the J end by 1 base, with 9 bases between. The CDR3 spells CASGAASGNTIYF. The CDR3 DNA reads TGTGCCAGTGGAGCCGCTTCTGGAAACACCATATATTTT. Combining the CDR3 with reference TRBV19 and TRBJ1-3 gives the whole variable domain DGGITQSPKYLFRKEGQNVTLSCEQNLNHDAMYWYRQDPGQGLRLIYYSQIVNDFQKGDIAEGYSVSREKKESFPLTVTSAQKNPTAFYLCASGAASGNTIYFGEGSWLTVV.

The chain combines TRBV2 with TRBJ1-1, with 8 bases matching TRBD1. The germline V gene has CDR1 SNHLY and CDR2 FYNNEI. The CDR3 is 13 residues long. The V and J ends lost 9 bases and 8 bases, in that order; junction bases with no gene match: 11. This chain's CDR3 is CARTDRESVEAFF. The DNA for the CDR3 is TGTGCCAGGACGGACAGGGAAAGTGTGGAAGCTTTCTTT.

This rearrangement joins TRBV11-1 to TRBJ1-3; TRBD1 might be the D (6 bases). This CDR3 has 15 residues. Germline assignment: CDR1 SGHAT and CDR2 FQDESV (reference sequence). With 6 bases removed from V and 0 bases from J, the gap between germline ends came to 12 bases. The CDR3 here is CASSSTDSSGNTIYF. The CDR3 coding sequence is TGTGCCAGCAGTTCGACGGACAGCTCTGGAAACACCATATATTTT. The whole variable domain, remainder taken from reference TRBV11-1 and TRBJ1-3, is EAEVAQSPRYKITEKSQAVAFWCDPISGHATLYWYRQILGQGPELLVQFQDESVVDDSQLPKDRFSAERLKGVDSTLKIQPAELGDSAMYLCASSSTDSSGNTIYFGEGSWLTVV.

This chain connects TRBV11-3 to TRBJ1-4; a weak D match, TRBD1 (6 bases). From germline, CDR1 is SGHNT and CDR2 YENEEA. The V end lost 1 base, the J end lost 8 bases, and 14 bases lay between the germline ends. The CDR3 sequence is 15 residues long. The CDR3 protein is CASSLGVGGAEKLFF. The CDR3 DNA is TGTGCCAGCAGCTTAGGGGTTGGGGGCGCGGAAAAACTGTTTTTT.

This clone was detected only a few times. For the CDR3, the DNA is TGTGCCAGCAGCCCTGGGAGGGAGACTGAAAAACTGTTTTTT. Translated: CASSPGRETEKLFF. This chain uses TRBV7-2 with TRBJ1-4; D unresolved. Trimming shortened V by 5 bases and J by 7 bases, and 14 bases separated the two germline ends. Germline V gene data show CDR1 as SGHTA and CDR2 as FQGNSA. This CDR3 spans 14 amino acids.

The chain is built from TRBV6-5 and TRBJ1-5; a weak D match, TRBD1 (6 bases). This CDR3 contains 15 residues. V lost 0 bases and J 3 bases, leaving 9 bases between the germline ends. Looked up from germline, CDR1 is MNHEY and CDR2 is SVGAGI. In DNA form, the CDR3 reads TGTGCCAGCAGTTACTCCGGGACACCCAATCAGCCCCAGCATTTT. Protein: CASSYSGTPNQPQHF.

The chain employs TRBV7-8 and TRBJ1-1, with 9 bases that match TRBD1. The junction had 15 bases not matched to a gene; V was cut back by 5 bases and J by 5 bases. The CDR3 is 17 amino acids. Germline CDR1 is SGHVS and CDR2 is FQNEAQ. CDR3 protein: CASSPRTSRQGGTEAFF. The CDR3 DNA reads TGTGCCAGCAGCCCGAGGACCTCAAGACAGGGGGGGACTGAAGCTTTCTTT.